This TCR beta chain was captured in a study of somatic mutations in cytotoxic T cells in rheumatoid arthritis (dated by TCRdb to about 2017). In terms of the full investigation: Patient peripheral blood (approximately 30 ml EDTA) was drawn right after diagnosis and before any treatment started. To characterize clonality, the study used TCRB deep sequencing while asking whether somatic mutations are carried by expanded CD8+ T-cell clones in newly diagnosed, untreated rheumatoid arthritis. Some V beta antibody-stained T-cell populations were flow-sorted on a FACSAria II or Sony SH800 at nearly 100% purity, and sorted V beta1+ cells also underwent TCRB sequencing. Patients and controls did not essentially differ in median age, which was nearly identical between the groups. A total of 60 to 80 rheumatoid arthritis patients and roughly 18 healthy controls underwent TCRB deep sequencing. Overall study results and their limits: An increase of CD8+ clonality with age was seen in patients (Spearman r=0.49) but not in healthy controls. Several identical CD8+ TCRB sequences were found in both blood and synovial fluid, and in about an eighth of the 65 patients the largest CD8+ clone exceeded 20% of CD8+ cells. The finding that TRBV07 was slightly underrepresented in patients was left unadjusted for multiple comparisons. It was unknown which antigens the expanded CD8+ clones targeted, and their absence from virus-specific databases did not exclude viral specificity. CD8+ T-cell clonality did not differ significantly between rheumatoid arthritis patients and age-matched healthy controls.

From the germline V gene, CDR1 is MDHEN and CDR2 is SYDVKM. The CDR3, from cysteine to phenylalanine, totals 16 residues. Solely the CDR3 DNA is kept, with 48 bases framed from the first base. V is shortened by 1 base, J by 4 bases, and the region joining them spans 14 bases. CD4+ and CD8+ cells were isolated by positive magnetic bead selection on an AutoMACS, and purity was checked by flow cytometry. After a first flow cytometry screen using a TCR V beta antibody panel, clonal expansions were characterized through TCRB deep sequencing of sorted CD8+ fractions. Peripheral blood mononuclear cells were obtained using density gradient separation with Ficoll-Paque PLUS. Using Nucleospin Tissue or Tissue XS kits, DNA was extracted from CD4-enriched, CD8-enriched or PBMC samples, with quantification by a Qubit 2.0 fluorometer. Genomic DNA underwent TCRB CDR3 sequencing using the immunoSEQ assay. Under the source paper's analysis protocol: Patient CD8+ clones larger than 1% were compared against published virus-specific TCRB sequences, and only a few matched. Only productive TCRB rearrangements were included in the analyses. Clonality was expressed as a Shannon entropy-based productive clonality index, with each clone defined by a unique TCRB CDR3 sequence. The template counts of each clone relative to the total templates per sample were used to calculate repertoire overlap between two samples. V-gene usage measured by flow cytometry correlated with TCRB sequencing V-gene usage, with a Spearman r of roughly 0.64. TCRdb provides this immuneACCESS table in a form limited to in-frame rearrangements. Some clones are lacking; in checked studies, under half of them reflect an unresolved V gene, and why the rest are absent is not known. That table supplies the V and J calls and clone size; D and trimming were determined from the DNA. This sample has under 20,000 clones in its table, and more than 80% of those were observed once. The ten most abundant clones make up around 15% of the sample.

With regard to this clone: Its antigen is unknown. Nothing much larger sits one base from this clone, and base qualities are not available.

The chain is encoded by TRBV28 joined to TRBJ1-5; the D gene assignment is ambiguous. This receptor was identified in an adult with rheumatoid arthritis. Sequencing used CD8+ T cells sorted from blood. The DNA sequence reads TGTGCCAGCAGTTTATATCGGCTACAGTATAATCAGCCCCAGCATTTT. This codes for CASSLYRLQYNQPQHF.